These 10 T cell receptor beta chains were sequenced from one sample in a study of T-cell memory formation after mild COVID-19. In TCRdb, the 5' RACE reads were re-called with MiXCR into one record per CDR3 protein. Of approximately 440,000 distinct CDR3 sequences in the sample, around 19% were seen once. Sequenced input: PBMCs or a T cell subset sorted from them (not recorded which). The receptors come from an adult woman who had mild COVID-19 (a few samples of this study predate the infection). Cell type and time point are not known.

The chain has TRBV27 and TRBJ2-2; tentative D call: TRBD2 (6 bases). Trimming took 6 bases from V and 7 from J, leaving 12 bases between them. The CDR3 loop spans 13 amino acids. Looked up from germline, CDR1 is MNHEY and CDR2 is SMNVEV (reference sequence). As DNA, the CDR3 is TGTGCCAGCAGAAAGGCGGGATTCGGGGAGCTGTTTTTT. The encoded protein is CASRKAGFGELFF.

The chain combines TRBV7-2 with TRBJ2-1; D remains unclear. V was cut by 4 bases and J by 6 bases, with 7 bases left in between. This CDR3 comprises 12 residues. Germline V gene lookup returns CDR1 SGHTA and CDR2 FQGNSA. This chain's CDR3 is CASSWWGNEQFF. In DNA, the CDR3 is TGTGCCAGCAGCTGGTGGGGCAATGAGCAGTTCTTC.

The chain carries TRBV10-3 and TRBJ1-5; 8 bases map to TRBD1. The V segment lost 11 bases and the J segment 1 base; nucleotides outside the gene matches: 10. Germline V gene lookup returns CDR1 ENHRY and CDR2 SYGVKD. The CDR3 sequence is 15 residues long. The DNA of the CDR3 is TGTGCCTCCCGACTTGGACAGGGCAGCAATCAGCCCCAGCATTTT. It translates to CASRLGQGSNQPQHF.

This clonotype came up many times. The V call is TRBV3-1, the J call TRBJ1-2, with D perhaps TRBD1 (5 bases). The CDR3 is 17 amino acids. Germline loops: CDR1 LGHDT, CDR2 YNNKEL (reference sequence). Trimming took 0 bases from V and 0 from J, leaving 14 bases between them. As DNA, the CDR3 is TGTGCCAGCAGCCAAGATGCAGGGATGGATTCTAACTATGGCTACACCTTC. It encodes CASSQDAGMDSNYGYTF.

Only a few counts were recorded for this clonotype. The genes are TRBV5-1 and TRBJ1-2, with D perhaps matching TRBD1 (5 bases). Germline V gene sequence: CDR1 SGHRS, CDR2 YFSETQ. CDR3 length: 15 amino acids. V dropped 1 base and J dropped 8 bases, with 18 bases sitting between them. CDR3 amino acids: CASSLSSGGSVGYTF. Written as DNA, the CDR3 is TGCGCCAGCAGCTTGTCCTCCGGGGGATCGGTCGGCTACACCTTC.

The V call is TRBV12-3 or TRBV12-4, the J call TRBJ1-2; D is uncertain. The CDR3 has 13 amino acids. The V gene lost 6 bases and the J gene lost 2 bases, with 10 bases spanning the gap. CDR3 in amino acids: CASRADANYGYTF. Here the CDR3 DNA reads TGTGCCAGCAGAGCGGACGCCAACTATGGCTACACCTTC.

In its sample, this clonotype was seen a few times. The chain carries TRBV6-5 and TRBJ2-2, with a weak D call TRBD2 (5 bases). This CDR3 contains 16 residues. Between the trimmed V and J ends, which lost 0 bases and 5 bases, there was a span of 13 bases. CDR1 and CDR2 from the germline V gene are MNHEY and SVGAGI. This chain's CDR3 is CASSYSARGGTGELFF. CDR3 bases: TGTGCCAGCAGTTACTCCGCCCGAGGCGGGACCGGGGAGCTGTTTTTT.

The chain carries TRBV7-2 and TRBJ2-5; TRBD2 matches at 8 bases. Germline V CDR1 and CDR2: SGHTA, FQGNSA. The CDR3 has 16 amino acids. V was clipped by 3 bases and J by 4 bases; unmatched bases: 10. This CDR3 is CASSFKGRAGGETQYF. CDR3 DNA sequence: TGTGCCAGCAGCTTCAAGGGCAGGGCGGGGGGAGAGACCCAGTACTTC.

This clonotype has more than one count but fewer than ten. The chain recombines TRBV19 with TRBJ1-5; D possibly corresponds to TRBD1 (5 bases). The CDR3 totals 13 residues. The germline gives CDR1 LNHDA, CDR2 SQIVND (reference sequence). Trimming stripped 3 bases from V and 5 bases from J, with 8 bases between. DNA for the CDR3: TGTGCCAGTAGTATGAGCAGGGATCAGCCCCAGCATTTT. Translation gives CASSMSRDQPQHF.

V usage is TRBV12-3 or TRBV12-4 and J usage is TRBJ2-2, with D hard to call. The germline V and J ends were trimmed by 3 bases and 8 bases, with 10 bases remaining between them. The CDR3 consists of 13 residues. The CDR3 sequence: CASSFLVGGELFF. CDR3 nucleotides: TGTGCCAGCAGTTTTCTCGTCGGGGGGGAGCTGTTTTTT.